Each of the 11 T cell receptor beta chains below was sequenced from the same sample in a study of CD8 T cells in ankylosing spondylitis. In TCRdb, the 5' RACE reads were re-called with MiXCR into one record per CDR3 protein. The top ten hold over 9.5% of the sample, which has tens of thousands of distinct CDR3 sequences, 6% seen once. The sample taken for sequencing was blood, either unsorted or a sorted T cell fraction (not recorded which). Receptors originate from a male donor with ankylosing spondylitis or in good health (not recorded which).

The sample holds many counts of this clonotype. V is TRBV12-3 or TRBV12-4 and J is TRBJ2-7; no reliable D call. V was pared by 1 base and J by 2 bases, with 9 bases between. This CDR3 has 14 amino acids. The CDR3 is CASSLEDGPYEQYF. The DNA for the CDR3 is TGTGCCAGCAGTTTAGAGGACGGTCCCTACGAGCAGTACTTC.

This clonotype was recorded many times. The rearrangement uses TRBV27 and TRBJ1-4; maybe TRBD1 (5 bases). V gave up 10 bases and J gave up 6 bases, with 21 bases separating them. The CDR3 is 15 residues long. CDR1 is MNHEY and CDR2 is SMNVEV in the germline V gene (reference sequence). CDR3 loop: CATSSSLEGYEKLFF. The CDR3 DNA reads as TGTGCCACCTCCTCTTCCCTGGAGGGGTATGAAAAACTGTTTTTT.

There are many counts of this clonotype. In nucleotides, the CDR3 is TGTGCCAGCAGCGTAGACGGAGGGCCTATCGATGAGCAGTTCTTC. This codes for CASSVDGGPIDEQFF. The chain employs TRBV9 and TRBJ2-1, with D maybe TRBD2 (6 bases). In germline, CDR1 is SGDLS, CDR2 YYNGEE. The V gene lost 0 bases and the J gene lost 8 bases, with 15 bases spanning the gap. This CDR3 has 15 amino acids.

There are many counts of this clonotype. The V gene is TRBV20-1, the J gene TRBJ2-1, with a tentative D call TRBD2 (7 bases). The CDR3 loop spans 14 amino acids. CDR1 DFQATT and CDR2 SNEGSKA come from the germline V gene (reference sequence). V shed 0 bases and J shed 6 bases, with 12 bases lying between them. CDR3 in DNA: TGCAGTGCTAGAGATTTGAGGGGGGGCAATGAGCAGTTCTTC. Translating gives CSARDLRGGNEQFF.

Many counts were recorded for this clonotype. The CDR3 DNA is TGTGCCAGCAGCTTGGCGGGCCCAGATACGCAGTATTTT. This gives the protein CASSLAGPDTQYF. The chain carries TRBV5-6 and TRBJ2-3; D is uncertain. The CDR3 sequence is 13 residues long. CDR1 and CDR2 (germline): SGHDT, YYEEEE. V lost 0 bases to trimming and J lost 4 bases, with 6 bases between them. Using reference TRBV5-6 and TRBJ2-3 for the parts outside the CDR3, the full variable domain is DAGVTQSPTHLIKTRGQQVTLRCSPKSGHDTVSWYQQALGQGPQFIFQYYEEEERQRGNFPDRFSGHQFPNYSSELNVNALLLGDSALYLCASSLAGPDTQYFGPGTRLTVL.

In its sample, this clonotype was seen many times. This chain joins TRBV5-1 and TRBJ2-3; TRBD2 matches 7 bases. V shed 6 bases and J 4 bases; nucleotides not matched to a gene: 5. This CDR3 is built from 13 residues. Germline V gene sequence: CDR1 SGHRS, CDR2 YFSETQ. The CDR3 protein is CASTTAGADTQYF. DNA of the CDR3: TGCGCCAGCACTACGGCGGGAGCAGATACGCAGTATTTT.

In its sample, this clonotype was seen many times. V and J are TRBV7-2 and TRBJ2-1; D ambiguous. The germline CDR1 and CDR2 sequences are SGHTA and FQGNSA. This CDR3 spans 13 amino acids. Trimming took 5 bases from V and 9 from J, leaving 14 bases between them. CDR3 amino acids: CASSPELVGEQFF. CDR3 DNA: TGTGCCAGCAGCCCCGAGCTGGTCGGTGAGCAGTTCTTC.

This clonotype came up many times. Germline is not matched at one junction end, which may reflect a read error. The V call is TRBV7-7, the J call TRBJ2-1; weak D call: TRBD2 (5 bases). CDR1 SSHAT and CDR2 FNYEAQ come from the germline V gene (reference sequence). The CDR3 runs to 13 residues. CDR3 bases: TGTGCTAGCAGCCCCAGCGGACGCAATGAGCAGTTCTTC. Its translation is CASSPSGRNEQFF. Using reference TRBV7-7 and TRBJ2-1 for the parts outside the CDR3, the full variable domain is GAGVSQSPRYKVTKRGQDVTLRCDPISSHATLYWYQQALGQGPEFLTYFNYEAQPDKSGLPSDRFSAERPEGSISTLTIQRTEQRDSAMYRCASSPSGRNEQFFGPGTRLTVL.

This clonotype was detected ten times or more. This chain joins TRBV24-1 and TRBJ1-2; D might be TRBD1 (6 bases). This CDR3 has 12 residues. V gave up 9 bases and J gave up 8 bases, with 15 bases separating them. In germline, CDR1 is KGHDR, CDR2 SFDVKD. CDR3 nucleotides: TGTGCCACCCAATCGGACAGTTTAGGCTACACCTTC. Protein sequence: CATQSDSLGYTF.

This clonotype came up many times. This chain connects TRBV5-1 to TRBJ1-4, with D perhaps matching TRBD1 (6 bases). This CDR3 spans 17 amino acids. Deletions cut 4 bases from V and 5 bases from J, with 21 bases between. Per germline, CDR1 SGHRS and CDR2 YFSETQ. The CDR3 DNA reads TGCGCCAGCAGCGACGTCCCGACAGGTCCGAGGAATGAAAAACTGTTTTTT. Translated, it gives CASSDVPTGPRNEKLFF.

This clonotype was counted many times. The CDR3 DNA reads TGCAGCGTTGATGGGACAGGGGAGACCAATGAGCAGTTCTTC. Its translation: CSVDGTGETNEQFF. The chain recombines TRBV29-1 with TRBJ2-1; 10 bases line up with TRBD1. This CDR3 has 14 amino acids. J lost 6 bases, V lost 3 bases, and 5 bases had no gene match. In germline, CDR1 is SQVTM, CDR2 ANQGSEA.